This T cell receptor beta chain was sequenced during a study of blood T cell repertoires in COVID-19. Original processing methods: Estimation of nucleated cell counts relied on the amplification of reference gene primers. TCRdb's copy holds only in-frame clones and misses some; the assay was immunoSEQ multiplex PCR. For V, J and clone size, that table is used; D and trimming come from the DNA. This table has roughly 250,000 clones, roughly four fifths appearing once. Germline values: CDR1 MDHEN, CDR2 SYDVKM. Trimming took off 2 bases at V and 5 bases at J, with 19 bases between the two ends. The CDR3 spans 17 residues.

Sequencing input: peripheral blood. The clonotype originates from a woman older than 75 with acute or convalescent COVID-19. The chain has TRBV28 and TRBJ2-1; a possible D gene is TRBD2 (6 bases). This chain's CDR3 is CASSLGWRAGRDNEQFF. DNA for the CDR3: TGTGCCAGCAGTTTAGGGTGGAGGGCGGGGCGGGACAATGAGCAGTTCTTC.